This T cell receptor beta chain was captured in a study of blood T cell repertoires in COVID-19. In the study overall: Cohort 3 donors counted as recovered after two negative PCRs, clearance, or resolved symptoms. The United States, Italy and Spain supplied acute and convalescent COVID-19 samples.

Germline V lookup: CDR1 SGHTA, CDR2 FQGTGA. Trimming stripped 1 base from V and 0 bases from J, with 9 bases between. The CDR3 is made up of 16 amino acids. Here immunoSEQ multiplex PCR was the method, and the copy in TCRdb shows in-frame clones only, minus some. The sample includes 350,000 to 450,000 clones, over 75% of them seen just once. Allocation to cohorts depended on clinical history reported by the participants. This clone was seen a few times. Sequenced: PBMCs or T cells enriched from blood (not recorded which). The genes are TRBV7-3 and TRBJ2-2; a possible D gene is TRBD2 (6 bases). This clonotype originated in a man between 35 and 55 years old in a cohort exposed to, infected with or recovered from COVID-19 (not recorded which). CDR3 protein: CASSLRGLPNTGELFF. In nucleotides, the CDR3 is TGTGCCAGCAGCTTAAGGGGACTCCCGAACACCGGGGAGCTGTTTTTT. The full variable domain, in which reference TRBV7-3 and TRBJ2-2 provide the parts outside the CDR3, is GAGVSQTPSNKVTEKGKYVELRCDPISGHTALYWYRQSLGQGPEFLIYFQGTGAADDSGLPNDRFFAVRPEGSVSTLKIQRTERGDSAVYLCASSLRGLPNTGELFFGEGSRLTVL.